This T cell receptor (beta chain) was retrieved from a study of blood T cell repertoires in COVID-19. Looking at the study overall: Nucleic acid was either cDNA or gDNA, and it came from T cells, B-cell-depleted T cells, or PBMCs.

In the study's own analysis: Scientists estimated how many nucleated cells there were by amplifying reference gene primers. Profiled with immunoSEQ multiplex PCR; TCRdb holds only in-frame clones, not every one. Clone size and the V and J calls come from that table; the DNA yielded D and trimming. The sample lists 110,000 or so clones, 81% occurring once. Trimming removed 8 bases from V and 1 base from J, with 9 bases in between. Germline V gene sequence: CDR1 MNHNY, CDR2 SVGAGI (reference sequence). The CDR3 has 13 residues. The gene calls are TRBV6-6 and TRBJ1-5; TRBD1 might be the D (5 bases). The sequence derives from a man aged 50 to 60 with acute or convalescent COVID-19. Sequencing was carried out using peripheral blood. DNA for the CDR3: TGTGCCAGCGCGGGGCAGAGCAATCAGCCCCAGCATTTT. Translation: CASAGQSNQPQHF.